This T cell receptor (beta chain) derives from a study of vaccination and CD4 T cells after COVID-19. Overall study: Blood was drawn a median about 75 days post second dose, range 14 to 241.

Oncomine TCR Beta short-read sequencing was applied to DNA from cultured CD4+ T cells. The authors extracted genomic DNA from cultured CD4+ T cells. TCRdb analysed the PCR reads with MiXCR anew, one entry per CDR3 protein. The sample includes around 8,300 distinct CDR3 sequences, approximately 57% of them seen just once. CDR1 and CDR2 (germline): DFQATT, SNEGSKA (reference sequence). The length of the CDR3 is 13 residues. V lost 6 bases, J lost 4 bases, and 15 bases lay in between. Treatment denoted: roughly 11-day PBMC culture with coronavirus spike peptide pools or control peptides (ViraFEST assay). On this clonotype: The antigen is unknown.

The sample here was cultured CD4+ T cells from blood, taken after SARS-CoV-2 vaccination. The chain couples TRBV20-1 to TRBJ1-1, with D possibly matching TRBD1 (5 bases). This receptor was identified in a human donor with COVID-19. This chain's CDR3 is CSAPQGIGTEAFF. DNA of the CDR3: TGCAGTGCGCCTCAGGGAATTGGCACTGAAGCTTTCTTT.